This T cell receptor beta chain comes out of a study of OX40 agonist ivuxolimab in advanced cancers. Study outcomes and limitations: CD4+ and CD8+ blood T cells expanded clonally by week 6 at 0.1 to 3.0 mg/kg.

Systemic immunosuppression or autoimmune disease history was grounds to exclude patients. On this clone itself: Its specificity is not known.

Sequencing was performed with immunoSEQ multiplex PCR; in TCRdb, only in-frame clones are kept and a portion is missing. Of 60,000 to 65,000 clones in the sample, 70% to 90% were seen once. The material sequenced was CD4+ or CD8+ T cells sorted from blood, taken in a trial of the OX40 agonist ivuxolimab. The TCR sequence derives from an adult with an advanced solid tumor such as melanoma, head and neck, liver or kidney cancer.

CDR3 DNA: TGTGCCAGCAGCAAAGAAGTAGTAATTGGTACCGGGGAGCTGTTTTTT. Protein sequence: CASSKEVVIGTGELFF. The rearrangement links TRBV21-1 to TRBJ2-2; the table calls TRBD2, which could not be checked here. TRBV21-1 is noted as a pseudogene. The CDR3 has 16 residues.